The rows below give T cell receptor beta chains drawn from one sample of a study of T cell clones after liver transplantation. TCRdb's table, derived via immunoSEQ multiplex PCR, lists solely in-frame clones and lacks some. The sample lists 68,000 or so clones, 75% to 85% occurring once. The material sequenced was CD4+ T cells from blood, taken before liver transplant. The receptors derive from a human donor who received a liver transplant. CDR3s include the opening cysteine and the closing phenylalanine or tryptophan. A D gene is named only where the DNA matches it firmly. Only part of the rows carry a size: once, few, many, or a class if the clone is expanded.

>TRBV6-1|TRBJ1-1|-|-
TGTGCCAGCAGTGCGGCCTTGGTTACTGAAGCTTTCTTT
CASSAALVTEAFF
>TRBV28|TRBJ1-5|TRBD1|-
TGTGCCAGCAGTTTACGGGGGGCCGGGGACAGCCATCAGCCCCAGCATTTT
CASSLRGAGDSHQPQHF
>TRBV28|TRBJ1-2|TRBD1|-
TGTGCCAGCAGTTCCTACCCAGGGGGGAAGAGGGGCTACACCTTC
CASSSYPGGKRGYTF
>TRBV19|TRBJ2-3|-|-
TGTGCCAGTAGTATCGGCCTAGAGGGGCAGTATTTT
CASSIGLEGQYF
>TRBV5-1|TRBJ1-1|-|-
TGCGCCAGCAGCTTGTTTGGACAGACGAACACTGAAGCTTTCTTT
CASSLFGQTNTEAFF
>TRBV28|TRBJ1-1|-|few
TGTGCCAGCAGTTCCCCAGGAATGAACACTGAAGCTTTCTTT
CASSSPGMNTEAFF
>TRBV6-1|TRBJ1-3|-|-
TGTGCCAGCAGTGAAGAGCACAGCTCTGGAAACACCATATATTTT
CASSEEHSSGNTIYF
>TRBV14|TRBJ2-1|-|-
TGTGCCAGCAGCCAAGTTTCCGTGAGGGGCAATGAGCAGTTCTTC
CASSQVSVRGNEQFF
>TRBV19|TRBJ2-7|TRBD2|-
TGTGCCAGTAGCTCCCAACTAGCGGGAGTCTGGGAGCAGTACTTC
CASSSQLAGVWEQYF
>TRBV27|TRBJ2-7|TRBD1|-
TGTGCCAGCACTCCTTTGGGCCTCGGGGACAGGGGGCCCTACGAGCAGTACTTC
CASTPLGLGDRGPYEQYF
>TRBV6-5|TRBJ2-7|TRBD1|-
TGTGCCAGCAGTCTACTGACAGGGGGCTACGAGCAGTACTTC
CASSLLTGGYEQYF
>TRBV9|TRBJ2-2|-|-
TGTGCCAGCAGCGTACTTACCGGGGAGCTGTTTTTT
CASSVLTGELFF
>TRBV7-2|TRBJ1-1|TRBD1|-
TGTGCCAGCAGCGTACGACAGGGGAACACTGAAGCTTTCTTT
CASSVRQGNTEAFF
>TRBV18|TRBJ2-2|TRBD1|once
TGTGCCAGCTCACCACCGGGCAGGGGGCCAGAAACCGGGGAGCTGTTTTTT
CASSPPGRGPETGELFF
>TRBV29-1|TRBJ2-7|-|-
TGCAGCGTTGAGTGGCAGCCCTACGAGCAGTACTTC
CSVEWQPYEQYF
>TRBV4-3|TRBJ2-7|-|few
TGCGCCAGCAGCCAAGATCGGGGACGGGACGAGCAGTACTTC
CASSQDRGRDEQYF
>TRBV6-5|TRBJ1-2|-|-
TGTGCCAGCACCTCACGAGGGTGGGGAAACTATGGCTACACCTTC
CASTSRGWGNYGYTF
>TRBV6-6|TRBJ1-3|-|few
TGTGCCAGCAGTTATTCGACCAATTCTGGAAACACCATATATTTT
CASSYSTNSGNTIYF
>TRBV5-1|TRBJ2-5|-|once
TGCGCCAGCAGCTTGGAAACAGGTTATCAAGAGACCCAGTACTTC
CASSLETGYQETQYF
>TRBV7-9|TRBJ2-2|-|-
TGTGCCAGCAGCTTGCTGAACACCGGGGAGCTGTTTTTT
CASSLLNTGELFF
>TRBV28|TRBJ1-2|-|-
TGTGCCAGCAGACCAACAGGGTCGTATGGCTACACCTTC
CASRPTGSYGYTF
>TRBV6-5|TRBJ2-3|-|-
TGTGCCAGCAGATACCCCCAGCAAAGCACAGATACGCAGTATTTT
CASRYPQQSTDTQYF
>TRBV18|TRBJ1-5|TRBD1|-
TGTGCCAGCTCACCCAGGGGGGCGGGGGGCTACAATCAGCCCCAGCATTTT
CASSPRGAGGYNQPQHF
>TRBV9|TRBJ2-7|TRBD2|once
TGTGCCAGCAGCGTGTCGGGACTAGCGGGAAACGAGCAGTACTTC
CASSVSGLAGNEQYF
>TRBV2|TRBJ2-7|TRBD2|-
TGTGCCAGCACTCTACTAGCGGGAGCCCCCGAGCAGTACTTC
CASTLLAGAPEQYF
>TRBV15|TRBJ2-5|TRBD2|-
TGTGCCACCAGGGAAGCGGGGGGGAGAGAGACCCAGTACTTC
CATREAGGRETQYF
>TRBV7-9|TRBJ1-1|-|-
TGTGCCAGCAGCTTCGGTGGGGGCACTGAAGCTTTCTTT
CASSFGGGTEAFF
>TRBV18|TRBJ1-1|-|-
TGTGCCAGCTCATCTGCCGCGACAGGTGGGAACACTGAAGCTTTCTTT
CASSSAATGGNTEAFF
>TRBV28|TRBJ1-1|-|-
TGTGCCAGCAGTTTGATCGTAGGGCTAACTTTCTTT
CASSLIVGLTFF
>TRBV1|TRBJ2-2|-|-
TGCACCAGGGGACTAGCGGGAGTGTATTGGCCCGGGGAGCTGTTTTTT
CTRGLAGVYWPGELFF
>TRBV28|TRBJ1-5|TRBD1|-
TGTGCCAGCAGGCCTATTACAGGGGGGTATAGCAATCAGCCCCAGCATTTT
CASRPITGGYSNQPQHF
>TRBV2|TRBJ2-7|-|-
TGTGCCAGCAGCCTCTGGAGGGAGCAGTACTTC
CASSLWREQYF
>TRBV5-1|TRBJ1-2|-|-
TGCGCCAGCAGCTTGGTTATGGGGACTGCGTCGTATGGCTACACCTTC
CASSLVMGTASYGYTF
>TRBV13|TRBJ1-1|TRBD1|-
TGTGCCAGCAGCTTAGTGATAGGGGGCGGCACTGAAGCTTTCTTT
CASSLVIGGGTEAFF
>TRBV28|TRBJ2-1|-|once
TGTGCCAGCCTCCGGGGGAGATCCTACAATGAGCAGTTCTTC
CASLRGRSYNEQFF
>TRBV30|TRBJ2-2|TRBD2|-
TGTGCCTGGAGTAAGGCGGGAGGGTTCACCGGGGAGCTGTTTTTT
CAWSKAGGFTGELFF
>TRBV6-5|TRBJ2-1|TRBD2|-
TGTGCCAGCAGGGGGCTAGCGGGGTACAATGAGCAGTTCTTC
CASRGLAGYNEQFF
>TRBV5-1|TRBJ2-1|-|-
TGCGCCAGCAGCTTGGGTGTAGGTGGGGGCATCGAGCAGTTCTTC
CASSLGVGGGIEQFF
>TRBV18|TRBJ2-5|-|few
TGTGCCAGCTCACCAGGAGAGACCCAGTACTTC
CASSPGETQYF
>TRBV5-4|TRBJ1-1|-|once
TGTGCCAGCAGCAGAGGGGGGGTTAACACTGAAGCTTTCTTT
CASSRGGVNTEAFF
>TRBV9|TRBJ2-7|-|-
TGTGCCAGCAGCGTTCGACTAGGTTCCTACGAGCAGTACTTC
CASSVRLGSYEQYF